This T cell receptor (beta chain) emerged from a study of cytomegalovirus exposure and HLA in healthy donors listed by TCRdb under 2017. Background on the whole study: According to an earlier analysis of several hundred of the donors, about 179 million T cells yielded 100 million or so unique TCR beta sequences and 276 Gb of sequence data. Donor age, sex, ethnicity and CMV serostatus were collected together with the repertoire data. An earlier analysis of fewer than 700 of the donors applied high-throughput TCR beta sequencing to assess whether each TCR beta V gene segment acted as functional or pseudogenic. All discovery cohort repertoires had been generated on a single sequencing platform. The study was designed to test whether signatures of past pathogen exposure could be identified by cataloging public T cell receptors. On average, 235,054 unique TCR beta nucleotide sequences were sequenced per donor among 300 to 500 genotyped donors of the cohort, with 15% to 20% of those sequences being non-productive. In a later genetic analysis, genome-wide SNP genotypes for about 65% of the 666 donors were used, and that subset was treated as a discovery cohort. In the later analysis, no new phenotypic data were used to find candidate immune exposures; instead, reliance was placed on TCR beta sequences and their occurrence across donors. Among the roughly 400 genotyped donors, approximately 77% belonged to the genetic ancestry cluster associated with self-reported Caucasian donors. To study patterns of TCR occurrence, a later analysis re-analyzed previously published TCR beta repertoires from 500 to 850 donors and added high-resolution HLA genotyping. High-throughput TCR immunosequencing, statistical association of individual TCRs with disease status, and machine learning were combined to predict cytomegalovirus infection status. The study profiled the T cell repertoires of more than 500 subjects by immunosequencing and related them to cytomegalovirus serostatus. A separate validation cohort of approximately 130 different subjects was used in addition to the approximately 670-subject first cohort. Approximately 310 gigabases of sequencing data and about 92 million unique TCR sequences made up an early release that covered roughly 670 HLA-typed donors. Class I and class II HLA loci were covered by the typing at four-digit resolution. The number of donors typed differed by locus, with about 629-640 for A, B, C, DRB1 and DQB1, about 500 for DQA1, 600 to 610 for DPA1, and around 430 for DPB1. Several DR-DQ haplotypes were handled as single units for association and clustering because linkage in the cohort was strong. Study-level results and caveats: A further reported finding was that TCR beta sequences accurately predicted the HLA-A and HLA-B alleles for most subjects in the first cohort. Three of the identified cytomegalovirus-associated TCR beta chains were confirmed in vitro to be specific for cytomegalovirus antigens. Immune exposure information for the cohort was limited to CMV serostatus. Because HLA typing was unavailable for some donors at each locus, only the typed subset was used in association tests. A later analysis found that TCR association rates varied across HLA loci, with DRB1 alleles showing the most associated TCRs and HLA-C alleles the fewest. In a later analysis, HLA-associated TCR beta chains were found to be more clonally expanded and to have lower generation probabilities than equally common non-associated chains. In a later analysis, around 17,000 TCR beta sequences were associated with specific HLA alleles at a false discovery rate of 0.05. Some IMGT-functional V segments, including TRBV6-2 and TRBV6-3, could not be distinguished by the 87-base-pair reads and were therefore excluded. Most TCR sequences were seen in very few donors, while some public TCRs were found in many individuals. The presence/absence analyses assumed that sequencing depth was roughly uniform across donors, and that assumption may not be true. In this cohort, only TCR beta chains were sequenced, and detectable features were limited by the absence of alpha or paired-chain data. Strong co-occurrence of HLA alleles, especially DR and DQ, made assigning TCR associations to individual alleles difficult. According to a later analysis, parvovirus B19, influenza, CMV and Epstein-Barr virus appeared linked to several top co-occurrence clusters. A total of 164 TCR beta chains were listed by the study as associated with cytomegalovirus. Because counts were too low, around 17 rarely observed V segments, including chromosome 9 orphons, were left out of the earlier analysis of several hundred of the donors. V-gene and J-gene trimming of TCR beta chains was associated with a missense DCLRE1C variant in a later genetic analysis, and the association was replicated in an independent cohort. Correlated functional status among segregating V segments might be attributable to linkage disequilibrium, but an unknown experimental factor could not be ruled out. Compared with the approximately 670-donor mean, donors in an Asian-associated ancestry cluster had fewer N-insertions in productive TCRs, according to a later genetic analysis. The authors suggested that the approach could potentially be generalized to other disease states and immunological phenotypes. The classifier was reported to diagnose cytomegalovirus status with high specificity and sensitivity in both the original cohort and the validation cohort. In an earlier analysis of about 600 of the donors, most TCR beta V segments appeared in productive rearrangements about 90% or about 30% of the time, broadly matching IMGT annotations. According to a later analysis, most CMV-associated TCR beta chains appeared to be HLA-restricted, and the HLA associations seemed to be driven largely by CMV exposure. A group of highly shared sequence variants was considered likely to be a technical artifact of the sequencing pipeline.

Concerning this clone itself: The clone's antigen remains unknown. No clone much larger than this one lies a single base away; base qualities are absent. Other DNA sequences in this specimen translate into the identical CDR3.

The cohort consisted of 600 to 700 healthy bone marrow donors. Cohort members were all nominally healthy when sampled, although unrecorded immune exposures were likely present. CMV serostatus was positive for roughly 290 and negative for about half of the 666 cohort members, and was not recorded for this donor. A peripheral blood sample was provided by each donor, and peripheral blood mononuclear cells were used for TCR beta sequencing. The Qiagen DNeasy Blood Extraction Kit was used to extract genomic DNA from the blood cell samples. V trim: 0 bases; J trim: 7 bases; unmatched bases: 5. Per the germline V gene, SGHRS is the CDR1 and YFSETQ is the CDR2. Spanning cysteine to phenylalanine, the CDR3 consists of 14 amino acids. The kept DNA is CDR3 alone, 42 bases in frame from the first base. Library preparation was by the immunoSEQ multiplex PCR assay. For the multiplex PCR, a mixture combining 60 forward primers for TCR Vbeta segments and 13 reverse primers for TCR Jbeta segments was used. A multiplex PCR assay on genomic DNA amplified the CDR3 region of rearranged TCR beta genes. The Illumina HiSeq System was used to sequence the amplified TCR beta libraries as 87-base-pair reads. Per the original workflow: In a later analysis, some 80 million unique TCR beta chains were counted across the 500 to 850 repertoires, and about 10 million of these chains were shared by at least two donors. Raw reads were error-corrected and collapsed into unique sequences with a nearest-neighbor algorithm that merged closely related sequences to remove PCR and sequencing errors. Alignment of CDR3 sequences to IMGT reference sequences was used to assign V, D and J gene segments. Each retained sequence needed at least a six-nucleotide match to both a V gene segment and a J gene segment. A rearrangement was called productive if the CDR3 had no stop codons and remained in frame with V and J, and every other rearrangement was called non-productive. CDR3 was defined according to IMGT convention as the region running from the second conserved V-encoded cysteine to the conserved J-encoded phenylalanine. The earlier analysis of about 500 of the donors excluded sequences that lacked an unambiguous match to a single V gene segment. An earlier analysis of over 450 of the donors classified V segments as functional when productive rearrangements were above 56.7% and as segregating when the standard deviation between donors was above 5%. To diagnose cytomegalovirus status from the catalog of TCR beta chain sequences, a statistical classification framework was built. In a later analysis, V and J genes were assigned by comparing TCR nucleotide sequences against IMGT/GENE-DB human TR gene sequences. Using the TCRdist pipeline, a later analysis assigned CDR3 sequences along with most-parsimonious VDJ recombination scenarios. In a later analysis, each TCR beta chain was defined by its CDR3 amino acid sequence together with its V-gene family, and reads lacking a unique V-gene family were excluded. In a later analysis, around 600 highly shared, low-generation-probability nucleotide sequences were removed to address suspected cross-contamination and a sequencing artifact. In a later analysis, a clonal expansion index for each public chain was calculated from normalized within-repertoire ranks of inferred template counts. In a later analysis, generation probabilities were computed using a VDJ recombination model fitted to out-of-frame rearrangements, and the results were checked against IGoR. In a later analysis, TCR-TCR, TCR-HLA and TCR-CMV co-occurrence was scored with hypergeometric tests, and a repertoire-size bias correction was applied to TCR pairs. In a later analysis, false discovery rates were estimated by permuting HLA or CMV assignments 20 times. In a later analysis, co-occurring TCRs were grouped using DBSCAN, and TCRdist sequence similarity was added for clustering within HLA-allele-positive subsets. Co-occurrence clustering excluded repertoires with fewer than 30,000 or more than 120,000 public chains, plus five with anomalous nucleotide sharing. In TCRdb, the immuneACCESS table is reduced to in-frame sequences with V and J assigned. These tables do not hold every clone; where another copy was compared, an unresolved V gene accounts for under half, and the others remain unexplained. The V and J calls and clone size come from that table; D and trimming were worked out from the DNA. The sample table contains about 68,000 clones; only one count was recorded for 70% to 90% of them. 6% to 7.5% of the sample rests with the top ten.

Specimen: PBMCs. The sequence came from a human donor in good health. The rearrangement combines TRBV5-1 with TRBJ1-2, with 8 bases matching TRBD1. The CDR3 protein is CASSLGQGLGGYTF. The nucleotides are TGCGCCAGCAGCTTGGGACAGGGGCTCGGTGGCTACACCTTC.